One and the same sample provided the 26 T cell receptor beta chains below, sequenced in a study of tumor-infiltrating lymphocytes in primary liver carcinoma. Germline DNA was also extracted, and blood RNA was taken from unsorted whole blood. Constant-region priming of about 520 ng total RNA yielded TCR beta cDNA. Investigators got TCR beta libraries out of three nested multiplex PCR rounds, done with slightly modified ARM-PCR. It was with TRBV1-TRBV30 forward primers and a C-beta reverse primer that the first two PCR rounds were run, at approximately 10 cycles each. TCRdb passed the multiplex PCR reads through MiXCR, listing each CDR3 protein once. This table has about 200,000 distinct CDR3 sequences, roughly two thirds appearing once. The sequenced material came from peripheral blood. These receptors all stem from a woman aged 60-75 years with primary liver carcinoma and hepatitis B virus infection.

At least ten counts were recorded for this clonotype. The J gene is TRBJ2-7, the V gene TRBV10-3; 7 nucleotides line up with TRBD1. The CDR3 extends over 12 amino acids. Germline assignment: CDR1 ENHRY and CDR2 SYGVKD. The V gene end was trimmed by 6 bases and the J gene end by 7 bases; junction bases not matched to a gene: 6. CDR3 in amino acids: CAISRTGQEQYF. The CDR3, as DNA: TGTGCCATCAGCAGGACAGGCCAAGAGCAGTACTTC.

This clonotype came up once. This rearrangement joins TRBV6-6 to TRBJ2-5; 8 positions agree with TRBD1. V gave up 10 bases and J gave up 7 bases; unmatched junction bases: 17. This CDR3 has 15 amino acids. Germline-derived CDR1 and CDR2 are MNHNY and SVGAGI (reference sequence). Written as DNA, the CDR3 is TGTGCCAACAGCGAAAGGGCAGGGGGCATCGTGACCCAGTACTTC. Its translation: CANSERAGGIVTQYF.

The V gene is TRBV19, the J gene TRBJ2-1; no clear D gene. Trimming shortened V by 7 bases and J by 3 bases, and 10 bases separated the two germline ends. There are 13 residues in the CDR3. Per the germline V gene, CDR1 is LNHDA and CDR2 is SQIVND (reference sequence). The CDR3 loop reads CASKATLYNEQFF. The CDR3 DNA follows: TGTGCCAGTAAGGCGACTCTCTACAATGAGCAGTTCTTC.

The chain uses TRBV2 and TRBJ2-1; D remains ambiguous. Germline values: CDR1 SNHLY, CDR2 FYNNEI. The CDR3 extends over 14 amino acids. V shed 7 bases and J shed 0 bases, with 10 bases lying between them. The CDR3 region is CASIMGPSYNEQFF. The CDR3 DNA sequence: TGTGCCAGCATAATGGGCCCCTCCTACAATGAGCAGTTCTTC.

Regarding this clonotype: Since a much larger clone is just one base distant, this may be a read error. The V and J genes are TRBV6-1 and TRBJ2-7; D might be TRBD2 (6 bases). With 7 bases removed from V and 3 bases from J, the gap between germline ends came to 16 bases. There are 14 residues in the CDR3. Germline CDR1 MNHNS, CDR2 SASEGT. The CDR3 reads CASMEGGAGYEQYF. The DNA of the CDR3 is TGTGCCAGCATGGAGGGAGGAGCGGGCTACGAGCAGTACTTC.

As to this clonotype: This may be a read error: a much more frequent sequence differs by one nucleotide. The gene calls are TRBV6-2 or TRBV6-3 and TRBJ2-1; 7 nucleotides align to TRBD2. With 6 bases clipped from V and 0 bases from J, the junction kept 17 bases outside the gene matches. The CDR3 has 19 amino acids. From germline, CDR1 is MNHEY and CDR2 SVGEGT. CDR3 bases: TGTGCCAGCAGATACCCCCGACTAGCCCCTGGGAGCTCCTACAATGAGCAGTTCTTC. This sequence encodes CASRYPRLAPGSSYNEQFF.

As concerns this clonotype: A much more abundant neighbour one base away suggests this may be a read error. This chain joins TRBV10-3 and TRBJ2-1, with D unresolved. The CDR3 runs 14 residues. CDR1 is ENHRY and CDR2 is SYGVKD in the germline V gene. CDR3 amino acids: CAISEVESYNERFF. The CDR3 coding sequence is TGTGCCATCAGTGAGGTTGAGAGCTACAATGAGCGGTTCTTC.

As to this clonotype: The junction does not match germline at one end; this may be a read error. The chain has TRBV5-5 and TRBJ2-7; 10 bases line up with TRBD2. The V gene's germline CDR1 is SGHKS and CDR2 YYEKEE (reference sequence). The CDR3 has 18 amino acids. The CDR3 DNA is TGTGCCAGCAGCTCAAGCCTAGCGGGAGTCGTTATCCACTACGAGCAGTGCTTC. Translating it yields CASSSSLAGVVIHYEQCF.

This chain connects TRBV20-1 to TRBJ2-3, with D possibly being TRBD2 (6 bases). CDR3 length: 17 amino acids. Germline CDR1 is DFQATT and CDR2 is SNEGSKA (reference sequence). V was pared by 0 bases and J by 2 bases, with 18 bases between. In DNA form, the CDR3 reads TGCAGTGCTAGAGATCCCGCGGGAAACTCCCTCACAGATACGCAGTATTTT. Encoded protein: CSARDPAGNSLTDTQYF.

A remark on this clonotype: This may stem from a read error, because a much larger clone lies one nucleotide away. The rearrangement joins TRBV29-1 to TRBJ2-3, with D unclear. Germline V gene sequence: CDR1 SQVTM, CDR2 ANQGSEA. The germline V and J ends were trimmed by 4 bases and 5 bases, with 13 bases remaining between them. The CDR3 loop spans 13 amino acids. The CDR3 protein is CSVVTSRKDTQYF. DNA of the CDR3: TGCAGCGTTGTGACCTCCCGTAAAGATACGCAGTATTTT.

A word on this clonotype: Compared with germline, one end of the junction differs, possibly owing to a read error. This chain links TRBV6-5 with TRBJ2-1; possible D gene TRBD2, 6 bases. The CDR3 extends over 15 amino acids. Germline CDR1 MNHEY, CDR2 SVGAGI. The CDR3 region is CARSSPGLSYNEQFF. The DNA of the CDR3 is TGTGCCAGGAGTTCTCCGGGACTTTCATACAATGAGCAGTTCTTC.

This clonotype was detected only once. One end of the junction fails to match germline, which may point to a read error. CDR3 protein: CTSSLRQGGEKLFF. CDR3 bases: TGTACCAGCAGTTTGCGCCAGGGGGGAGAAAAACTGTTTTTT. The chain uses TRBV12-3 or TRBV12-4 and TRBJ1-4, with 7 positions matching TRBD1. There are 14 residues in the CDR3.

The genes are TRBV5-1 and TRBJ1-2, with TRBD1 matching 7 bases. The junction had 6 bases not matched to a gene; V was cut back by 5 bases and J by 2 bases. This CDR3 has 14 residues. Per germline, CDR1 SGHRS and CDR2 YFSETQ. As DNA, the CDR3 is TGCGCCAGCAGTATGACAGGGCCCAACTATGGCTACACCTTC. Protein: CASSMTGPNYGYTF.

This clonotype came up many times. The rearrangement joins TRBV14 to TRBJ2-3; 10 bases map to TRBD2. Germline-derived CDR1 and CDR2 are SGHDN and FVKESK. This CDR3 is built from 16 residues. The ends lost 1 base at V and 3 bases at J; junction bases unmatched: 4. The CDR3 DNA is TGTGCCAGCAGCCAAGCACTAGCGGGAAGGACAGATACGCAGTATTTT. Translated, it gives CASSQALAGRTDTQYF. Based on the CDR3 plus reference TRBV14 and TRBJ2-3, the full variable domain is EAGVTQFPSHSVIEKGQTVTLRCDPISGHDNLYWYRRVMGKEIKFLLHFVKESKQDESGMPNNRFLAERTGGTYSTLKVQPAELEDSGVYFCASSQALAGRTDTQYFGPGTRLTVL.

About this clonotype itself: This may be a read error, as it is one base from a much larger clone. The chain combines TRBV7-9 with TRBJ1-5, with D tentatively TRBD1 (6 bases). The germline V gene has CDR1 SEHNR and CDR2 FQNEAQ (reference sequence). Trimming removed 3 bases at V and 4 bases at J, with 13 bases between. The CDR3 is 15 residues long. The CDR3 DNA reads TGTGCCAGCAGCTTGGGGGCTCTGGGAAATCAGCCCCAGCATTTT. As protein: CASSLGALGNQPQHF.

This sequence joins TRBV20-1 and TRBJ2-7; 7 positions match TRBD2. V gave up 0 bases and J gave up 4 bases; unmatched junction bases: 6. Germline values: CDR1 DFQATT, CDR2 SNEGSKA (reference sequence). The CDR3 is 14 residues long. The CDR3 is CSARDYRAGYEQYF. The DNA of the CDR3 is TGCAGTGCTAGAGATTATCGAGCGGGGTACGAGCAGTACTTC.

The rearrangement joins TRBV6-1 to TRBJ2-1; no firm D call. CDR3 length equals 15 residues. V was pared by 3 bases and J by 10 bases, with 19 bases between. From germline, CDR1 is MNHNS and CDR2 SASEGT. CDR3 amino acids: CASSDPGGNSYEQFF. CDR3 sequence (DNA): TGTGCCAGCAGTGACCCAGGTGGTAACTCCTACGAGCAGTTCTTC.

This clonotype showed up just a few times. Mismatch with germline at one junction end may stem from a read error. The chain joins TRBV11-2 to TRBJ1-2; possibly TRBD1 for D (5 bases). Germline V lookup: CDR1 SGHAT, CDR2 FQNNGV. The CDR3 consists of 14 residues. The CDR3 here is CASSRDWQDYGHTF. In nucleotides, the CDR3 is TGCGCCAGCAGCAGGGACTGGCAAGACTATGGCCACACCTTC.

The chain employs TRBV2 and TRBJ2-1, with TRBD2 matching 9 bases. The germline CDR1 and CDR2 sequences are SNHLY and FYNNEI. The CDR3 runs 15 residues. Trimming at V came to 2 bases and at J to 7 bases, leaving 6 bases not matched to a gene. The CDR3 reads CASSEFGLALNEQFF. The CDR3 DNA is TGTGCCAGCAGTGAATTTGGACTAGCGCTGAATGAGCAGTTCTTC.

Concerning this clonotype: The conserved closing phenylalanine or tryptophan is absent in this CDR3, likely reflecting a read error. CDR3 in amino acids: CASSLVARSKGEQFL. The CDR3 region has the DNA TGTGCCAGCAGCTTAGTTGCCAGGAGTAAGGGTGAGCAGTTCTTA. The genes are TRBV11-2 and TRBJ2-1; D is undetermined. The CDR3 consists of 15 residues. The V gene's germline CDR1 is SGHAT and CDR2 FQNNGV. V lost 1 base to trimming and J lost 9 bases, with 16 bases between them.

Points on this clonotype: A read error is possible here, since a much larger clone lies one base away. The chain combines TRBV6-1 with TRBJ2-3, with D possibly being TRBD1 or TRBD2 (5 bases each). The CDR3 runs 11 residues. V lost 10 bases and J 6 bases, leaving 11 bases between the germline ends. CDR1 MNHNS and CDR2 SASEGT come from the germline V gene. The CDR3 sequence is CAIRDPDTQYF. In DNA form, the CDR3 reads TGTGCCATCAGGGACCCCGATACGCAGTATTTT.

This chain joins TRBV5-6 and TRBJ2-5; the D is unclear. Germline-derived CDR1 and CDR2 are SGHDT and YYEEEE. The germline V and J ends were trimmed by 4 bases and 1 base, with 17 bases remaining between them. The CDR3 length is 16 residues. Written as DNA, the CDR3 is TGTGCCAGCAGCCCCTCGTGGGGAAGCTCCCAAGAGACCCAGTACTTC. This sequence encodes CASSPSWGSSQETQYF.

This clonotype was counted a few times. A read error is possible here, since a much larger clone lies one base away. This sequence joins TRBV29-1 and TRBJ2-3, with TRBD1 as a possible D gene (6 bases). The germline gives CDR1 SQVTM, CDR2 ANQGSEA. The CDR3 consists of 14 residues. The CDR3: CRVEVGAHPDTQYF. DNA for the CDR3: TGCAGGGTTGAAGTGGGGGCGCATCCAGATACGCAGTATTTT.

This sequence joins TRBV28 and TRBJ1-2; no definite D call. Germline values: CDR1 MDHEN, CDR2 SYDVKM. V gave up 2 bases and J gave up 2 bases, with 9 bases separating them. The CDR3 consists of 14 residues. The CDR3 loop is CASSLLGRNYGYTF. CDR3 in DNA: TGTGCCAGCAGTTTACTGGGGAGGAACTATGGCTACACCTTC.

V usage is TRBV5-1 and J usage is TRBJ2-5; no clear D. V dropped 4 bases and J dropped 4 bases, with 11 bases sitting between them. Per germline, CDR1 SGHRS and CDR2 YFSETQ. This CDR3 has 13 amino acids. CDR3 in amino acids: CASSLRLGETQYF. The CDR3 nucleotides are TGCGCCAGCAGCCTTCGACTGGGAGAGACCCAGTACTTC.

With regard to this clonotype: A read error may be the cause here, since a much bigger clone is one base away. The rearrangement joins TRBV6-1 to TRBJ1-1; 10 bases are shared with TRBD1. J gave up 4 bases and V 7 bases, and 6 bases lay outside the gene matches. Looked up from germline, CDR1 is MNHNS and CDR2 is SASEGT. The CDR3 extends over 14 amino acids. CDR3 sequence: CASTRGQGVTEAFF. In DNA form, the CDR3 reads TGTGCCAGCACCCGCGGACAGGGGGTCACTGAAGCTTTCTTT.